Here is one TCR beta chain with its context. The sample belongs to a study of T cells expressing NK-cell markers. CDR3 size: 15 residues. UMIs were included in TCR beta cDNA generated by 5'RACE template switching. With the 5' RACE reads reprocessed, TCRdb shows one record per CDR3 protein and no DNA. The sample table includes around 180,000 distinct CDR3 sequences. The gene calls are TRBV12-3 or TRBV12-4 and TRBJ2-3; TCRdb proposes TRBD2, but this gene call is untestable without DNA. The sequence was obtained from a man between 18 and 69 years old in good health. The sequencing sample was made of blood T cells: a sorted CD56 or NKG2C T cell subset, CD4+ or CD8+ T cells, or bulk PBMC T cells (not recorded which). This chain's CDR3 is CASSPPQGTDDTQYF.